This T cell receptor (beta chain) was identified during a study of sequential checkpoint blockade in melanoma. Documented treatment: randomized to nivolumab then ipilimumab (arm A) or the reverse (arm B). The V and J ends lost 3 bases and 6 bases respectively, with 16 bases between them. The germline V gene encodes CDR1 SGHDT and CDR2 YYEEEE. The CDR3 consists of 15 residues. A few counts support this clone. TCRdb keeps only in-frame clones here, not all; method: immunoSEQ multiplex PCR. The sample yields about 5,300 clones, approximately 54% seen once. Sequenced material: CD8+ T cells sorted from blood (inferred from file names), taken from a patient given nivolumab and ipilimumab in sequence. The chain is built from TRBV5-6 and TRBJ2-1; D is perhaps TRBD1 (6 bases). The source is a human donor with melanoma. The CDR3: CASSSGTGLGNEQFF. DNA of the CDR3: TGTGCCAGCAGCTCTGGTACAGGGCTGGGCAATGAGCAGTTCTTC.